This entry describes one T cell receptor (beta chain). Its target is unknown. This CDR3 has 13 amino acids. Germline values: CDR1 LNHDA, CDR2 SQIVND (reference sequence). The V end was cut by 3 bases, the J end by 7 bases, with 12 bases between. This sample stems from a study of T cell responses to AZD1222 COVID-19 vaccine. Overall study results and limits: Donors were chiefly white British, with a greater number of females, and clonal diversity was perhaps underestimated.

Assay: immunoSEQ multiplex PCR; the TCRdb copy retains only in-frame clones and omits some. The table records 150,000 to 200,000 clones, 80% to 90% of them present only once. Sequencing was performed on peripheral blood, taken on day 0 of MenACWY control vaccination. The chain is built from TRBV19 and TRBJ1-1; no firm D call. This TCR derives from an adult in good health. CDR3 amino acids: CASSISSWGEAFF. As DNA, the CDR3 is TGTGCCAGTAGTATCTCATCCTGGGGTGAAGCTTTCTTT.